These 26 T cell receptor beta chains were all obtained from the same sample, sequenced in a study of OX40 agonist ivuxolimab in advanced cancers. Generated by immunoSEQ multiplex PCR, the TCRdb table keeps only in-frame clones and is missing some. In the table there are 75,000 to 100,000 clones, 84% of which are singletons. The source was CD4+ or CD8+ T cells sorted from blood, collected in a trial of the OX40 agonist ivuxolimab. These receptors came from an adult with an advanced solid tumor such as melanoma, head and neck, liver or kidney cancer.

This clone appeared a single time. The J gene is TRBJ2-3, the V gene TRBV29-1, with D unclear. Trimming pared 4 bases from V and 6 bases from J, leaving 11 bases between. CDR3 length: 12 residues. Germline assignment: CDR1 SQVTM and CDR2 ANQGSEA. The CDR3 DNA reads as TGCAGCGTTGGCTTTCAGGACGATACGCAGTATTTT. Translating gives CSVGFQDDTQYF.

The V and J genes are TRBV7-9 and TRBJ2-5; 8 nucleotides agree with TRBD1. The V gene end was trimmed by 3 bases and the J gene end by 11 bases; junction bases not matched to a gene: 8. Germline CDR1 reads SEHNR; CDR2 reads FQNEAQ (reference sequence). The CDR3 is 13 residues long. CDR3 protein: CASSLQGAREQYF. In nucleotides, the CDR3 is TGTGCCAGCAGCTTGCAGGGGGCGAGGGAGCAGTACTTC.

The chain uses TRBV19 and TRBJ2-1; TRBD2 aligns across 9 bases. The CDR3 has 15 amino acids. The germline gives CDR1 LNHDA, CDR2 SQIVND (reference sequence). V was pared by 3 bases and J by 4 bases, with 4 bases of the junction left unmatched. The chain's CDR3 is CASSIFSGGYNEQFF. CDR3 DNA: TGTGCCAGTAGTATTTTCAGCGGGGGGTACAATGAGCAGTTCTTC.

The rearrangement links TRBV23-1 to TRBJ2-1; D gene ambiguous. TRBV23-1 is labeled an ORF, and its function is uncertain. This CDR3 has 15 amino acids. V lost 8 bases, J lost 5 bases, and 19 bases lay in between. The DNA of the CDR3 is TGCGCCAGCCCCCCCTCAGGATCGGCAGACAATGAGCAGTTCTTC. This codes for CASPPSGSADNEQFF.

The chain carries TRBV7-9 and TRBJ1-4, with 7 positions matching TRBD1. The J segment lost 6 bases and the V segment lost 2 bases, leaving 3 bases of the junction unmatched. This CDR3 is built from 14 residues. CDR1 and CDR2 (germline): SEHNR, FQNEAQ (reference sequence). CDR3 loop: CASSLYDRDEKLFF. The CDR3 DNA follows: TGTGCCAGCAGCTTATACGACAGGGATGAAAAACTGTTTTTT. Variable domain in full (rest from reference TRBV7-9 and TRBJ1-4): DTGVSQNPRHKITKRGQNVTFRCDPISEHNRLYWYRQTLGQGPEFLTYFQNEAQLEKSRLLSDRFSAERPKGSFSTLEIQRTEQGDSAMYLCASSLYDRDEKLFFGSGTQLSVL.

The rearrangement joins TRBV4-2 to TRBJ1-1; 10 bases match TRBD1. Germline V CDR1 and CDR2: LGHNA, YNFKEQ. The CDR3 length is 15 residues. V trimming: 1 base; J trimming: 4 bases; junction bases outside the gene matches: 3. The CDR3 DNA follows: TGTGCCAGCAGCCAAGGACAGGGGGCGCCCACTGAAGCTTTCTTT. Protein product: CASSQGQGAPTEAFF.

This chain links TRBV5-1 with TRBJ1-5; unclear D gene. The CDR3 contains 13 residues. In germline, CDR1 is SGHRS, CDR2 YFSETQ. Between the trimmed V and J ends, which lost 5 bases and 0 bases, there was a span of 6 bases. CDR3 protein: CASRSDSNQPQHF. In DNA form, the CDR3 reads TGCGCCAGCAGATCGGATAGCAATCAGCCCCAGCATTTT.

The genes are TRBV6-6 and TRBJ2-7; a possible D gene is TRBD1 (5 bases). The CDR3 is made up of 15 amino acids. The V end lost 5 bases, the J end lost 7 bases, and 21 bases lay between the germline ends. Germline lookup yields CDR1 MNHNY and CDR2 SVGAGI (reference sequence). CDR3 in amino acids: CASSLDSLRSREQYF. The CDR3 DNA reads as TGTGCCAGCAGTCTCGACAGCCTAAGGAGTAGGGAGCAGTACTTC.

The rearrangement links TRBV4-1 to TRBJ1-1; maybe TRBD1 (5 bases). V gave up 0 bases and J gave up 10 bases, with 12 bases separating them. CDR1 MGHRA and CDR2 YSYEKL come from the germline V gene. The CDR3 is 13 residues long. Here the CDR3 reads CASSQESRGPAFF. CDR3 coding DNA: TGCGCCAGCAGCCAAGAAAGTAGGGGCCCAGCTTTCTTT.

This clone has just a few counts. V usage is TRBV19 and J usage is TRBJ2-2; TRBD2 matches 9 bases. Germline CDR1 reads LNHDA; CDR2 reads SQIVND (reference sequence). Unmatched junction bases numbered 11, after V lost 6 bases and J lost 6 bases. This CDR3 region has 16 residues. CDR3 nucleotides: TGTGCCAGTAGCCGCCGCGGGGGGGCTCGCGCCGGGGAGCTGTTTTTT. Encoded protein: CASSRRGGARAGELFF.

V and J are TRBV7-8 and TRBJ1-6; D unclear. The germline gives CDR1 SGHVS, CDR2 FQNEAQ. The germline V and J ends were trimmed by 6 bases and 3 bases, with 9 bases remaining between them. The CDR3 loop spans 14 amino acids. In DNA form, the CDR3 reads TGTGCCAGCAGACCACAGTTCTATAATTCACCCCTCCACTTT. This codes for CASRPQFYNSPLHF.

This clone was detected a few times. The chain couples TRBV7-6 to TRBJ2-3; 10 bases fit TRBD2. The V segment lost 5 bases and the J segment 4 bases; nucleotides outside the gene matches: 6. CDR3 length equals 15 residues. In germline, CDR1 is SGHVS, CDR2 FNYEAQ. The CDR3 spells CASSASSGSPDTQYF. CDR3 nucleotide sequence: TGTGCCAGCAGCGCCTCTAGCGGGAGCCCAGATACGCAGTATTTT.

This chain connects TRBV7-7 to TRBJ2-1, with 10 bases matching TRBD2. Germline trimming cut 2 bases from V and 9 bases from J; bases unmatched to any gene: 4. Germline CDR1 reads SSHAT; CDR2 reads FNYEAQ (reference sequence). The CDR3 length is 14 residues. The CDR3: CASSLSGRASEQFF. The DNA of the CDR3 is TGTGCCAGCAGCTTAAGCGGGAGGGCTAGTGAGCAGTTCTTC.

This clone has just one count. This chain joins TRBV19 and TRBJ1-1; TRBD1 aligns across 7 bases. Germline-derived CDR1 and CDR2 are LNHDA and SQIVND (reference sequence). J gave up 3 bases and V 8 bases, and 6 bases lay outside the gene matches. The CDR3 contains 13 residues. CDR3 coding DNA: TGTGCCAGTGTGCCTACAGGGGACACTGAAGCTTTCTTT. Translating it yields CASVPTGDTEAFF.

This sequence joins TRBV5-8 and TRBJ1-5; D is perhaps TRBD1 (5 bases). CDR1 is SGHTS, CDR2 YDEGEE, per germline. V was shortened by 3 bases and J by 5 bases, with 6 bases between the two germline ends. The length of the CDR3 is 12 residues. The CDR3 region is CASSSRDQPQHF. The DNA of the CDR3 is TGTGCCAGCAGCTCCAGGGATCAGCCCCAGCATTTT.

The chain has TRBV19 and TRBJ1-2; 7 positions match TRBD1. Looked up from germline, CDR1 is LNHDA and CDR2 is SQIVND (reference sequence). The junction had 16 bases not matched to a gene; V was cut back by 8 bases and J by 7 bases. The CDR3 totals 15 residues. The CDR3 DNA sequence: TGTGCCAGTGCAGCTTACGACAGGGTATTTCTTGGCTACACCTTC. Protein product: CASAAYDRVFLGYTF.

V and J are TRBV7-2 and TRBJ2-7; D might be TRBD2 (6 bases). Germline CDR1 and CDR2: SGHTA and FQGNSA. The CDR3 covers 14 residues. V dropped 2 bases and J dropped 3 bases, with 11 bases sitting between them. The CDR3 loop is CASSLHAGFYEQYF. The CDR3 region has the DNA TGTGCCAGCAGCTTACACGCGGGGTTCTACGAGCAGTACTTC. Using reference TRBV7-2 and TRBJ2-7 for the parts outside the CDR3, the full variable domain is GAGVSQSPSNKVTEKGKDVELRCDPISGHTALYWYRQSLGQGLEFLIYFQGNSAPDKSGLPSDRFSAERTGGSVSTLTIQRTQQEDSAVYLCASSLHAGFYEQYFGPGTRLTVT.

V gene TRBV7-3 combines with J gene TRBJ2-2; no definite D call. Germline V gives CDR1 SGHTA, CDR2 FQGTGA. Trimming removed 4 bases at V and 4 bases at J, with 7 bases between. The length of the CDR3 is 13 residues. CDR3 residues: CASSSSLTGELFF. The CDR3 DNA reads TGTGCCAGCAGCTCGAGTCTCACCGGGGAGCTGTTTTTT.

This chain links TRBV27 with TRBJ1-5; weak D call: TRBD1 (6 bases). Germline V CDR1 and CDR2: MNHEY, SMNVEV (reference sequence). This CDR3 is 13 amino acids long. V lost 5 bases to trimming and J lost 7 bases, with 12 bases between them. CDR3 coding DNA: TGTGCCAGCAGTGGGGGGGCTAGACAGCCCCAGCATTTT. Amino acids: CASSGGARQPQHF.

The chain links TRBV7-8 to TRBJ1-2; the match to TRBD1 covers 12 bases. Germline V gene data show CDR1 as SGHVS and CDR2 as FQNEAQ. The CDR3 totals 17 residues. Germline trimming cut 5 bases from V and 5 bases from J; bases unmatched to any gene: 12. The CDR3 is CASSVGTGGSRKYGYTF. CDR3 sequence (DNA): TGTGCCAGCAGCGTTGGGACAGGGGGCTCAAGAAAATATGGCTACACCTTC. The full variable domain, its missing parts supplied by reference TRBV7-8 and TRBJ1-2, is GAGVSQSPRYKVAKRGQDVALRCDPISGHVSLFWYQQALGQGPEFLTYFQNEAQLDKSGLPSDRFFAERPEGSVSTLKIQRTQQEDSAVYLCASSVGTGGSRKYGYTFGSGTRLTVV.

A few counts support this clone. This chain joins TRBV5-1 and TRBJ1-3; D gene uncertain. Trimming removed 5 bases at V and 4 bases at J, with 13 bases between. The CDR3 is made up of 14 amino acids. Germline CDR1 reads SGHRS; CDR2 reads YFSETQ. The chain's CDR3 is CASRTDSTGNTIYF. CDR3 nucleotide sequence: TGCGCCAGCAGAACAGACTCTACCGGAAACACCATATATTTT.

The chain is built from TRBV6-1 and TRBJ1-5; D is ambiguous. The ends were cut back, 8 bases at V and 5 bases at J, with 16 bases in the middle. The CDR3 has 14 residues. Germline CDR1 reads MNHNS; CDR2 reads SASEGT. CDR3 sequence (DNA): TGTGCCAGCCTCCGAGGCTGGCTTGATCAGCCCCAGCATTTT. Translating it yields CASLRGWLDQPQHF.

The chain has TRBV28 and TRBJ1-2; TRBD1 agrees at 8 bases. CDR3 length: 14 residues. With 6 bases clipped from V and 4 bases from J, the junction kept 7 bases outside the gene matches. Looked up from germline, CDR1 is MDHEN and CDR2 is SYDVKM. The CDR3 sequence: CASSLAGGLYGYTF. CDR3 coding DNA: TGTGCCAGCAGCTTGGCAGGGGGCCTCTATGGCTACACCTTC.

The CDR3 loop reads CASSFGTNTEAFF. CDR3 in DNA: TGTGCCAGCAGTTTTGGGACCAACACTGAAGCTTTCTTT. The chain is built from TRBV27 and TRBJ1-1; D possibly corresponds to TRBD1 (5 bases). The CDR3 totals 13 residues. CDR1 MNHEY and CDR2 SMNVEV come from the germline V gene (reference sequence). V shed 3 bases and J shed 2 bases, with 7 bases lying between them.

The chain links TRBV15 to TRBJ2-7; possible D gene TRBD2, 6 bases. This CDR3 region has 13 residues. Deletions cut 6 bases from V and 3 bases from J, with 12 bases between. Germline V gene data show CDR1 as LNHNV and CDR2 as YYDKDF (reference sequence). DNA for the CDR3: TGTGCCACCAGAGAACTAGCTGGCTACGAGCAGTACTTC. Protein sequence: CATRELAGYEQYF.

The rearrangement joins TRBV9 to TRBJ1-4; TRBD1 might be the D (6 bases). CDR3 length: 15 amino acids. Trimming took off 0 bases at V and 8 bases at J, with 14 bases between the two ends. The germline gives CDR1 SGDLS, CDR2 YYNGEE. The CDR3 loop is CASSVGTGIGEKLFF. CDR3 nucleotides: TGTGCCAGCAGCGTAGGAACAGGGATAGGAGAAAAACTGTTTTTT.